The 25 T cell receptor beta chains listed next were all sequenced from one sample in a study of post-analysis software for immune sequencing data. Points from the study as a whole: In patients, about 5 TRBV segments were more frequent than in controls, with TRBV5-6, TRBV5-1 and TRBV20-1 among them.

Libraries were made from TCR beta cDNA, and they carried unique molecular identifiers. TCRdb ran MiXCR on the PCR reads and lists one entry per CDR3 protein. The profile covers almost 700,000 distinct CDR3 sequences, with approximately 60% appearing a single time and about 10% taken by the ten largest. No antigen is known for these receptors. The sample was blood. These receptors came from a girl aged 2-10 years with multiple sclerosis.

CDR3 in DNA: TGTGCCAGCAGCCCCCACAGGGGGGACGAGCAGTACTTC. Protein sequence: CASSPHRGDEQYF. The chain couples TRBV7-8 to TRBJ2-7; 8 nucleotides align to TRBD1. The V and J ends lost 5 bases and 5 bases, in that order; junction bases with no gene match: 5. This CDR3 is built from 13 residues. Germline CDR1 SGHVS, CDR2 FQNEAQ.

This clonotype was counted between two and nine times. This sequence joins TRBV20-1 and TRBJ1-5; a weak D match, TRBD1 (5 bases). Germline loops: CDR1 DFQATT, CDR2 SNEGSKA (reference sequence). The V and J ends lost 3 bases and 5 bases respectively, with 11 bases between them. The CDR3 covers 13 residues. The CDR3 loop is CSASGGVDQPQHF. CDR3 sequence (DNA): TGCAGTGCTAGCGGAGGGGTCGATCAGCCCCAGCATTTT.

This clonotype was counted a single time. The CDR3 sequence: CASSLGREPHYEQYF. CDR3 DNA sequence: TGTGCCAGCAGCTTAGGGAGGGAACCCCACTACGAGCAGTACTTC. V is TRBV7-6 and J is TRBJ2-7; D is possibly TRBD2 (6 bases). Germline CDR1 SGHVS, CDR2 FNYEAQ. The CDR3 sequence is 15 residues long. The germline V and J ends were trimmed by 1 base and 3 bases, with 13 bases remaining between them. Complete variable domain (other parts from reference TRBV7-6 and TRBJ2-7): GAGVSQSPRYKVTKRGQDVALRCDPISGHVSLYWYRQALGQGPEFLTYFNYEAQQDKSGLPNDRFSAERPEGSISTLTIQRTEQRDSAMYRCASSLGREPHYEQYFGPGTRLTVT.

J is TRBJ2-1 and V is TRBV9; 9 nucleotides match TRBD2. The germline CDR1 and CDR2 sequences are SGDLS and YYNGEE. CDR3 length: 16 residues. Trimming took 0 bases from V and 8 from J; bases not matched to a gene: 9. CDR3 protein: CASSVGSSGGSYEQFF. In DNA form, the CDR3 reads TGTGCCAGCAGCGTAGGTAGTAGCGGGGGAAGCTATGAGCAGTTCTTC.

In its sample, this clonotype was seen a few times. The chain is built from TRBV6-4 and TRBJ2-5, with a tentative D call TRBD2 (6 bases). This CDR3 contains 17 residues. Germline V lookup: CDR1 MRHNA, CDR2 SNTAGT. Trimming removed 10 bases from V and 2 bases from J, with 26 bases in between. CDR3 nucleotide sequence: TGTGCCAACGGGATCGGAATAGGGACTGCCATTCAAGAGACCCAGTACTTC. Its translation: CANGIGIGTAIQETQYF.

The CDR3 loop reads CASASTGTYEQYF. The CDR3 DNA reads as TGTGCCAGCGCTTCCACAGGGACTTACGAGCAGTACTTC. V usage is TRBV12-3 or TRBV12-4 and J usage is TRBJ2-1, with D perhaps assigned TRBD1 or TRBD2 (6 bases each). The better agreement between TRBJ2-7 and the DNA end casts doubt on the J call. The CDR3 consists of 13 residues.

This clonotype came up once. This chain connects TRBV20-1 to TRBJ2-7, with TRBD2 as a possible D gene (5 bases). This CDR3 has 10 residues. The V gene lost 6 bases and the J gene lost 10 bases, with 13 bases spanning the gap. CDR1 and CDR2 (germline): DFQATT, SNEGSKA (reference sequence). The DNA for the CDR3 is TGCAGTGCCCGGACTGACGCCCAGTACTTC. Its translation is CSARTDAQYF.

This chain connects TRBV12-3 or TRBV12-4 to TRBJ2-5; D gene ambiguous. This CDR3 has 15 residues. The V and J ends lost 3 bases and 4 bases respectively, with 15 bases between them. The CDR3 DNA reads TGTGCCAGCAGTTTTAAGGGTATTTTTGGAGAGACCCAGTACTTC. This codes for CASSFKGIFGETQYF.

The chain links TRBV20-1 to TRBJ2-4, with 11 bases that match TRBD2. The J call may be incorrect, as the DNA end agrees better with TRBJ2-7. CDR1 is DFQATT and CDR2 is SNEGSKA in the germline V gene (reference sequence). The CDR3 loop spans 15 amino acids. The CDR3, as DNA: TGCAGTGCTAGAGATCATAGCGGGAGGGCTATCGAGCAGTACTTC. Translation: CSARDHSGRAIEQYF.

This clonotype came up a few times. The genes are TRBV9 and TRBJ2-7; no firm D call. The CDR3 is 14 amino acids. V lost 0 bases and J lost 1, with 8 bases in between. Germline-derived CDR1 and CDR2 are SGDLS and YYNGEE. This CDR3 is CASSVEGLSYEQYF. Here the CDR3 DNA reads TGTGCCAGCAGCGTAGAAGGCCTTTCCTACGAGCAGTACTTC.

This clonotype turned up a few times. This chain connects TRBV20-1 to TRBJ2-6; D perhaps matches TRBD2 (6 bases). Per germline, CDR1 DFQATT and CDR2 SNEGSKA (reference sequence). The CDR3 is 18 amino acids. Trimming stripped 3 bases from V and 1 base from J, with 19 bases between. As DNA, the CDR3 is TGCAGTGCTAGTAGTCGGGAGAGCTTTCATTCTGGGGCCAACGTCCTGACTTTC. Translated, it gives CSASSRESFHSGANVLTF.

The V gene is TRBV20-1, the J gene TRBJ2-4; D is uncertain. Trimming took 7 bases from V and 8 from J, leaving 12 bases between them. The CDR3 has 11 residues. From germline, CDR1 is DFQATT and CDR2 SNEGSKA (reference sequence). The CDR3 reads CSVPLPDIQYF. For the CDR3, the DNA is TGCAGTGTACCCCTCCCGGACATTCAGTACTTC.

The V gene is TRBV15, the J gene TRBJ2-3, with 7 bases matching TRBD2. This CDR3 is 15 amino acids long. Germline V gives CDR1 LNHNV, CDR2 YYDKDF (reference sequence). V lost 1 base, J lost 1 base, and 2 bases stayed unmatched. Here the CDR3 DNA reads TGTGCCACCAGCAGAGGGGCGGGAGGCACAGATACGCAGTATTTT. It encodes CATSRGAGGTDTQYF.

V usage is TRBV5-1 and J usage is TRBJ2-7, with a tentative D call TRBD1 (6 bases). Looked up from germline, CDR1 is SGHRS and CDR2 is YFSETQ. V lost 4 bases, J lost 2 bases, and 19 bases lay in between. The CDR3 totals 16 residues. CDR3 DNA: TGCGCCAGCAGCGATAATGACCGGGACACCACCTACGAGCAGTACTTC. Amino acids: CASSDNDRDTTYEQYF.

The chain combines TRBV4-2 with TRBJ2-1, with D unclear. Trimming cost V 3 bases and J 4 bases, with 16 bases left between them. CDR1 and CDR2 from the germline V gene are LGHNA and YNFKEQ. The CDR3 consists of 16 residues. The CDR3 DNA follows: TGTGCCAGCAGCCATGCGCCACTGGCAAATTACAATGAGCAGTTCTTC. This sequence encodes CASSHAPLANYNEQFF.

The chain has TRBV2 and TRBJ2-3; the match to TRBD2 covers 9 bases. This CDR3 is built from 18 residues. V shed 4 bases, J shed 1 base, and the junction held 12 bases outside the gene matches. Germline V CDR1 and CDR2: SNHLY, FYNNEI. The CDR3 nucleotides are TGTGCCAGCAGTGCTGAGCTAGCGGGAAGCTTTGGCACAGATACGCAGTATTTT. Its protein product is CASSAELAGSFGTDTQYF.

This clonotype was picked up a small number of times. J is TRBJ2-7 and V is TRBV6-2 or TRBV6-3; 7 bases agree with TRBD1. Germline V lookup: CDR1 MNHEY, CDR2 SVGEGT. After removal of 1 base from V and 7 bases from J, the junction contained 1 base not matched to a gene. The CDR3 contains 12 residues. The CDR3 sequence is CASSYYRGEQYF. CDR3 DNA: TGTGCCAGCAGTTACTACAGGGGAGAGCAGTACTTC.

This chain links TRBV4-1 with TRBJ2-7, with a tentative D call TRBD2 (6 bases). The V gene's germline CDR1 is MGHRA and CDR2 YSYEKL. V was shortened by 0 bases and J by 0 bases, with 18 bases between the two germline ends. The CDR3 totals 18 residues. The CDR3 reads CASSQERGRDWSSYEQYF. In DNA form, the CDR3 reads TGCGCCAGCAGCCAAGAAAGGGGCCGGGACTGGTCCTCCTACGAGCAGTACTTC.

The chain carries TRBV6-1 and TRBJ1-2, with TRBD1 identical over 8 bases. This CDR3 comprises 11 residues. The germline V gene encodes CDR1 MNHNS and CDR2 SASEGT. J was trimmed by 8 bases and V by 6 bases; bases with no gene match: 2. The CDR3: CASRGTGGYTF. In nucleotides, the CDR3 is TGTGCCAGCAGGGGGACAGGCGGCTACACCTTC.

The chain has TRBV6-5 and TRBJ2-3, with 14 bases aligning to TRBD2. This CDR3 has 16 residues. V was clipped by 5 bases and J by 4 bases; unmatched bases: 5. Germline CDR1 reads MNHEY; CDR2 reads SVGAGI. The CDR3 sequence is CASSTTTSGRADTQYF. In DNA form, the CDR3 reads TGTGCCAGCAGTACTACGACTAGCGGGAGGGCAGATACGCAGTATTTT.

This clonotype appeared a single time. DNA for the CDR3: TGTGCCAGCAGCTTATGGGCTAGCGGGGGGCGGACCTACAATGAGCAGTTCTTC. This sequence encodes CASSLWASGGRTYNEQFF. The chain carries TRBV7-2 and TRBJ2-1, with TRBD2 matching 11 bases. Trimming removed 2 bases from V and 2 bases from J; junction bases left unmatched: 8. This CDR3 has 18 residues. Germline lookup yields CDR1 SGHTA and CDR2 FQGNSA.

This clonotype has more than one count but fewer than ten. V is TRBV5-1 and J is TRBJ2-7; D unresolved. V shed 7 bases and J shed 6 bases, with 17 bases lying between them. CDR3 size: 13 residues. Germline CDR1 and CDR2: SGHRS and YFSETQ. CDR3 sequence reads: CASASQVGSEQYF. In DNA form, the CDR3 reads TGCGCCAGCGCTTCGCAGGTCGGTAGCGAGCAGTACTTC. The full variable domain, its missing parts supplied by reference TRBV5-1 and TRBJ2-7, is KAGVTQTPRYLIKTRGQQVTLSCSPISGHRSVSWYQQTPGQGLQFLFEYFSETQRNKGNFPGRFSGRQFSNSRSEMNVSTLELGDSALYLCASASQVGSEQYFGPGTRLTVT.

About this clonotype: A junction end diverges from the germline sequence, so it may reflect a read error. The chain joins TRBV7-2 to TRBJ2-3; D is perhaps TRBD1 or TRBD2 (5 bases each). CDR3 length: 15 residues. Looked up from germline, CDR1 is SGHTA and CDR2 is FQGNSA. Written as DNA, the CDR3 is TGTGCCAGCAGCTTCTCAACCCCTAGCACAGGTACGCAGTATTTT. Translated, it gives CASSFSTPSTGTQYF.

The rearrangement links TRBV5-1 to TRBJ2-7; TRBD1 matches at 7 bases. This CDR3 region has 12 residues. Germline V CDR1 and CDR2: SGHRS, YFSETQ. J was trimmed by 7 bases and V by 4 bases; bases with no gene match: 5. The CDR3 here is CASSPDRIEQYF. The CDR3 DNA sequence: TGCGCCAGCAGCCCGGACAGGATAGAGCAGTACTTC.

This clonotype has just a few counts. The rearrangement uses TRBV6-6 and TRBJ2-7; D gene uncertain. This CDR3 comprises 13 residues. V lost 2 bases and J lost 0, with 5 bases in between. In germline, CDR1 is MNHNY, CDR2 SVGAGI (reference sequence). The CDR3 DNA is TGTGCCAGCAGTTACGACTTCTCCTACGAGCAGTACTTC. Encoded protein: CASSYDFSYEQYF.